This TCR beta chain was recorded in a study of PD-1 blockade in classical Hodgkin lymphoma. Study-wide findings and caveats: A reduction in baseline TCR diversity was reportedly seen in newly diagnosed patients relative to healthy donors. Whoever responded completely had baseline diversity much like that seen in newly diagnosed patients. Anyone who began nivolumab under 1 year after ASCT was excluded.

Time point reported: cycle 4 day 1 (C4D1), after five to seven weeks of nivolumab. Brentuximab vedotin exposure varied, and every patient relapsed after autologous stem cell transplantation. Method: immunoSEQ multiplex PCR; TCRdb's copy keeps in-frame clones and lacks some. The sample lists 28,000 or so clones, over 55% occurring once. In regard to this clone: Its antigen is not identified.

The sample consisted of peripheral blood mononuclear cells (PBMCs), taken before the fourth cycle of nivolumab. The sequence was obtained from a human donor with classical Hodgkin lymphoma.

CDR3 sequence (DNA): TGTGCCAGCAGCCAAGATGCATACCGAACGGGGGATACGCAGTATTTT. The encoded protein is CASSQDAYRTGDTQYF. This chain joins TRBV14 and TRBJ2-3; D may be TRBD2 (5 bases). The CDR3 spans 16 residues. Germline CDR1 is SGHDN and CDR2 is FVKESK. V lost 0 bases, J lost 6 bases, and 16 bases lay in between.